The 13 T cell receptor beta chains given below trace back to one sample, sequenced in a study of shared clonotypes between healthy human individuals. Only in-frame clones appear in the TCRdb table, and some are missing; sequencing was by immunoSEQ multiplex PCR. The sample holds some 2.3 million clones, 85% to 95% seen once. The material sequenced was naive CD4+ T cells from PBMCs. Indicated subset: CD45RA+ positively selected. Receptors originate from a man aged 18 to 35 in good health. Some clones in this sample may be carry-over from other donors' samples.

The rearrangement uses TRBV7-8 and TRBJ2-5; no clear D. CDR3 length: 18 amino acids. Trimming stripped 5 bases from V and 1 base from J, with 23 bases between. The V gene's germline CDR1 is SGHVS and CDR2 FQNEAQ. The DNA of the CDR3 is TGTGCCAGCAGCCAGAGGCCTAATCTCTGGAGAGCCCAAGAGACCCAGTACTTC. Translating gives CASSQRPNLWRAQETQYF.

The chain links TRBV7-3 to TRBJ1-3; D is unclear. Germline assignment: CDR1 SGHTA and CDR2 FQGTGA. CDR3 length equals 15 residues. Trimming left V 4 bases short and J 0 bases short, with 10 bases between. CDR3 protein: CASSSGRNSGNTIYF. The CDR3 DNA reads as TGTGCCAGCAGCTCCGGCCGGAACTCTGGAAACACCATATATTTT.

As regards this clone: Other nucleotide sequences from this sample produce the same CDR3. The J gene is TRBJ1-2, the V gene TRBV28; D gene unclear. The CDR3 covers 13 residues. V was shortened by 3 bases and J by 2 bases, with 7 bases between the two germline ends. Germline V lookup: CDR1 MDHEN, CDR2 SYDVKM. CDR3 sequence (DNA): TGTGCCAGCAGTTTGACGGGGAACTATGGCTACACCTTC. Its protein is CASSLTGNYGYTF.

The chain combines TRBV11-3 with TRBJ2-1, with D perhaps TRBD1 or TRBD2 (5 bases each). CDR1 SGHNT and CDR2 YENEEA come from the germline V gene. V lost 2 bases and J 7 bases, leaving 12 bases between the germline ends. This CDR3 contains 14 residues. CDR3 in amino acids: CASSLRKGENEQFF. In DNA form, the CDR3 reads TGTGCCAGCAGCTTACGGAAAGGGGAGAATGAGCAGTTCTTC. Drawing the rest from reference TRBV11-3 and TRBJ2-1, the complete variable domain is EAGVVQSPRYKIIEKKQPVAFWCNPISGHNTLYWYLQNLGQGPELLIRYENEEAVDDSQLPKDRFSAERLKGVDSTLKIQPAELGDSAVYLCASSLRKGENEQFFGPGTRLTVL.

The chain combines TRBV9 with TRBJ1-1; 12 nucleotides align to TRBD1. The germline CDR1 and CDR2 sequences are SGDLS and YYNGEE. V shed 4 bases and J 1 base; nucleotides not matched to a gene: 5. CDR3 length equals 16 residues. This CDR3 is CASSPPGQGANTEAFF. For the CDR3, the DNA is TGTGCCAGCAGCCCCCCGGGACAGGGGGCGAACACTGAAGCTTTCTTT.

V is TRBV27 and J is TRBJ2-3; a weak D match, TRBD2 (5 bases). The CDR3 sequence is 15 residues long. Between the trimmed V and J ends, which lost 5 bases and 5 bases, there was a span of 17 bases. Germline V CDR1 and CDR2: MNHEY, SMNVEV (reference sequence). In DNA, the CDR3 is TGTGCCAGCAGTCCCCCCGGCGCAGAGGGAGATACGCAGTATTTT. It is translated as CASSPPGAEGDTQYF.

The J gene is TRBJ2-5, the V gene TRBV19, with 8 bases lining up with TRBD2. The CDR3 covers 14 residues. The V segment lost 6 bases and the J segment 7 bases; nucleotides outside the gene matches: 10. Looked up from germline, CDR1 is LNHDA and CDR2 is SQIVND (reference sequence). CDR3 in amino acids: CASSRGLEAATQYF. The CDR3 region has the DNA TGTGCCAGTAGCCGGGGACTAGAGGCTGCGACCCAGTACTTC.

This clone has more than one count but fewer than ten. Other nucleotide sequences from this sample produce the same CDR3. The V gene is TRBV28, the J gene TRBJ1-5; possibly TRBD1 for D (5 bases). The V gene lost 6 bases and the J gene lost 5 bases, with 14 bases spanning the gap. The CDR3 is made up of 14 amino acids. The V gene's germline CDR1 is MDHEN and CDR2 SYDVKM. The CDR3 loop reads CASSPGGGHQPQHF. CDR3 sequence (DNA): TGTGCCAGCAGCCCAGGTGGGGGTCATCAGCCCCAGCATTTT.

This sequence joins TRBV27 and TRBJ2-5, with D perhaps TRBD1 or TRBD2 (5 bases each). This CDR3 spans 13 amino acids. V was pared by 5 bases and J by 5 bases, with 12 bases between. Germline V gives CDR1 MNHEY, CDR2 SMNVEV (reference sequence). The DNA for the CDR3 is TGTGCCAGCAGTCGAAGGGACGGCGAGACCCAGTACTTC. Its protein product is CASSRRDGETQYF.

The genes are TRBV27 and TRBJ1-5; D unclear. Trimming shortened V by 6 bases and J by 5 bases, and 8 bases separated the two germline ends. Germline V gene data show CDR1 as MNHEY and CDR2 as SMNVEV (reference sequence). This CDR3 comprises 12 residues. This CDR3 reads CASSERDQPQHF. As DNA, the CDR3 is TGTGCCAGCAGCGAGAGGGATCAGCCCCAGCATTTT.

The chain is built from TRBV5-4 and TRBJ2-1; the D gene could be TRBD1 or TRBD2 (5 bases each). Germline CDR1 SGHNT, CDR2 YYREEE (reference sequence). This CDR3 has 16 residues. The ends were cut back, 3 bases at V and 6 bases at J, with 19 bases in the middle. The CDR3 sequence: CASSSPGPAAANEQFF. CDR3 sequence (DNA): TGTGCCAGCAGCTCGCCGGGACCCGCCGCGGCCAATGAGCAGTTCTTC.

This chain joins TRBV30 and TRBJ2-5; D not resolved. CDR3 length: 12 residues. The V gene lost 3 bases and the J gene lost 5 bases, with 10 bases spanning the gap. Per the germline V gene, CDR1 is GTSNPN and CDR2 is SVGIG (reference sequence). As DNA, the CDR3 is TGTGCCTGGAGCGCCCCCTCGGAGACCCAGTACTTC. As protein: CAWSAPSETQYF.

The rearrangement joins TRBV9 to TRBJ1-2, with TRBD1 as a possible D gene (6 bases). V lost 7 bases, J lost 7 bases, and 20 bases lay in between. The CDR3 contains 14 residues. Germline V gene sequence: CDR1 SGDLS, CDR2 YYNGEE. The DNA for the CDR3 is TGTGCCAGCGGCAATGACCGGACAGATCGTGGCTACACCTTC. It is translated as CASGNDRTDRGYTF. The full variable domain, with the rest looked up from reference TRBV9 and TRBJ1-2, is DSGVTQTPKHLITATGQRVTLRCSPRSGDLSVYWYQQSLDQGLQFLIQYYNGEERAKGNILERFSAQQFPDLHSELNLSSLELGDSALYFCASGNDRTDRGYTFGSGTRLTVV.